These 9 T cell receptor beta chains originate from one sample sequenced in a study of spatial heterogeneity in lung cancer. Each CDR3 protein gets one entry after TCRdb re-called the 5' RACE reads with MiXCR. The sample lists approximately 30,000 distinct CDR3 sequences, around 9.3% occurring once. Time point: blood at routine non-recurrence follow-up after resection. The sequenced sample was PBMCs, obtained at follow-up. Receptors originate from a female donor with early-stage non-small cell lung cancer.

This clonotype was found many times. The chain has TRBV13 and TRBJ1-1; D is uncertain. V lost 1 base and J lost 0, with 3 bases in between. Germline CDR1 reads PRHDT; CDR2 reads FYEKMQ (reference sequence). This CDR3 spans 13 amino acids. CDR3 sequence reads: CASSLELNTEAFF. As DNA, the CDR3 is TGTGCCAGCAGCTTAGAATTGAACACTGAAGCTTTCTTT. The full variable domain, in which reference TRBV13 and TRBJ1-1 provide the parts outside the CDR3, is AAGVIQSPRHLIKEKRETATLKCYPIPRHDTVYWYQQGPGQDPQFLISFYEKMQSDKGSIPDRFSAQQFSDYHSELNMSSLELGDSALYFCASSLELNTEAFFGQGTRLTVV.

The chain couples TRBV4-3 to TRBJ1-2, with 8 positions matching TRBD1. The V gene end was trimmed by 0 bases and the J gene end by 3 bases; junction bases not matched to a gene: 6. Germline V CDR1 and CDR2: LGHNA, YSLEER. The CDR3 spans 16 residues. CDR3 protein: CASSQDRAGGHYGYTF. The DNA of the CDR3 is TGCGCCAGCAGCCAAGATCGGGCAGGGGGCCACTATGGCTACACCTTC.

This clonotype was found many times. This chain joins TRBV29-1 and TRBJ2-5; no clear D. Germline V gene data show CDR1 as SQVTM and CDR2 as ANQGSEA. CDR3 length: 10 amino acids. V lost 4 bases and J 5 bases, leaving 5 bases between the germline ends. For the CDR3, the DNA is TGCAGCGTTGGTATGGAGACCCAGTACTTC. Amino acids: CSVGMETQYF. Filled out from reference TRBV29-1 and TRBJ2-5, the complete variable domain reads SAVISQKPSRDICQRGTSLTIQCQVDSQVTMMFWYRQQPGQSLTLIATANQGSEATYESGFVIDKFPISRPNLTFSTLTVSNMSPEDSSIYLCSVGMETQYFGPGTRLLVL.

The table lists this clonotype with many counts. The J gene is TRBJ1-1, the V gene TRBV3-1, with D unresolved. The CDR3 spans 15 residues. From germline, CDR1 is LGHDT and CDR2 YNNKEL (reference sequence). V lost 4 bases and J lost 3, with 15 bases in between. CDR3 loop: CASSPKTRGDTEAFF. The CDR3, as DNA: TGTGCCAGCAGCCCGAAGACCCGAGGAGACACTGAAGCTTTCTTT.

This clonotype was observed at least ten times. The chain is built from TRBV29-1 and TRBJ2-6; D possibly corresponds to TRBD1 (6 bases). CDR1 is SQVTM and CDR2 is ANQGSEA in the germline V gene. The germline V and J ends were trimmed by 6 bases and 0 bases, with 9 bases remaining between them. This CDR3 contains 14 residues. The chain's CDR3 is CSVQGSSGANVLTF. CDR3 bases: TGCAGCGTCCAGGGGAGCTCTGGGGCCAACGTCCTGACTTTC.

In its sample, this clonotype was seen a few times. The rearrangement uses TRBV2 and TRBJ2-7; 15 bases are shared with TRBD2. CDR1 is SNHLY and CDR2 is FYNNEI in the germline V gene. The CDR3 extends over 16 amino acids. Trimming removed 6 bases from V and 6 bases from J; junction bases left unmatched: 9. The CDR3 spells CASSPGLAGGPFEQYF. The CDR3 bases are TGTGCCAGCAGCCCTGGACTAGCGGGGGGGCCTTTCGAGCAGTACTTC.

This clonotype was seen many times. The gene calls are TRBV5-6 and TRBJ1-1; D gene unclear. From germline, CDR1 is SGHDT and CDR2 YYEEEE. The V and J ends lost 0 bases and 1 base respectively, with 4 bases between them. The CDR3 is made up of 13 amino acids. The CDR3 nucleotides read TGTGCCAGCAGCTTGGGCAGGAACACTGAAGCTTTCTTT. This sequence encodes CASSLGRNTEAFF. Drawing the rest from reference TRBV5-6 and TRBJ1-1, the complete variable domain is DAGVTQSPTHLIKTRGQQVTLRCSPKSGHDTVSWYQQALGQGPQFIFQYYEEEERQRGNFPDRFSGHQFPNYSSELNVNALLLGDSALYLCASSLGRNTEAFFGQGTRLTVV.

This clonotype was counted only a few times. This sequence joins TRBV3-1 and TRBJ2-1; 10 nucleotides agree with TRBD2. The trim removed 0 bases at V and 14 bases at J, leaving 4 bases unmatched. The CDR3 runs 13 residues. Germline CDR1 reads LGHDT; CDR2 reads YNNKEL (reference sequence). The DNA of the CDR3 is TGTGCCAGCAGCCAAGAAGGGGGGACTAGCGAGTTCTTC. Amino acids: CASSQEGGTSEFF.

This clonotype was picked up a small number of times. This rearrangement joins TRBV5-1 to TRBJ1-1, with a possible D match to TRBD1 (6 bases). V shed 4 bases and J shed 8 bases, with 15 bases lying between them. This CDR3 spans 13 amino acids. The germline V gene encodes CDR1 SGHRS and CDR2 YFSETQ. CDR3: CASSQNTDREAFF. In DNA, the CDR3 is TGCGCCAGCAGCCAAAATACGGACAGAGAAGCTTTCTTT.